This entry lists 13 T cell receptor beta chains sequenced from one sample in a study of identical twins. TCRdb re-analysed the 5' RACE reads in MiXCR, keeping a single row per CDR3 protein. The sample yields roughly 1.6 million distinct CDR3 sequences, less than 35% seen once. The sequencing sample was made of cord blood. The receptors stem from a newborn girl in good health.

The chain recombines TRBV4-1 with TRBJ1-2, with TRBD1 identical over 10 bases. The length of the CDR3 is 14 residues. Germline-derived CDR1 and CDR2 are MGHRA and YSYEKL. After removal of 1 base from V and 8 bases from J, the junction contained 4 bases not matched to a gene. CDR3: CASSQAGTGVGYTF. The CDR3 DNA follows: TGCGCCAGCAGCCAAGCCGGGACAGGGGTAGGCTACACCTTC.

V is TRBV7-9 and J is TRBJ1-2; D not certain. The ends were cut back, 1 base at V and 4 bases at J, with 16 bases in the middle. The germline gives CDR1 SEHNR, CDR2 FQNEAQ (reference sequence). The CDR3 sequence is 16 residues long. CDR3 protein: CASSLEGRNTGYGYTF. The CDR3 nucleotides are TGTGCCAGCAGCTTAGAAGGCCGCAACACTGGCTATGGCTACACCTTC.

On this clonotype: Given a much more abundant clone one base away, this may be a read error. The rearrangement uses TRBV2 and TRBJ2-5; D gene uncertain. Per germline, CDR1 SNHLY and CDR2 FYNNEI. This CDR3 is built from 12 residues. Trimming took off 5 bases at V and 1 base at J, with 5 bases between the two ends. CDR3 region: CASSWFQETQYF. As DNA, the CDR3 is TGTGCCAGCAGTTGGTTCCAAGAGACCCAGTACTTC.

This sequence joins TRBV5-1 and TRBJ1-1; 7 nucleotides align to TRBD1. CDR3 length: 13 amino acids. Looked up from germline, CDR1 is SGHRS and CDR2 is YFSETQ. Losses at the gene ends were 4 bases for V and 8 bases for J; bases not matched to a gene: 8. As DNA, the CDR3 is TGCGCCAGCAGCCAAGGCCCGGGACAGGAAGCTTTCTTT. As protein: CASSQGPGQEAFF.

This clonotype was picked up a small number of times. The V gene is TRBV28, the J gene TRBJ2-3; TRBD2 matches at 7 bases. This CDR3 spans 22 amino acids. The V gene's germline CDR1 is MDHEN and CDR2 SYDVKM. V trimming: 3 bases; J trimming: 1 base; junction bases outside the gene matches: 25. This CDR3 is CASSFPGYKPEGGYSGTDTQYF. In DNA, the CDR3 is TGTGCCAGCAGTTTCCCCGGGTACAAACCTGAGGGAGGGTATAGTGGCACAGATACGCAGTATTTT.

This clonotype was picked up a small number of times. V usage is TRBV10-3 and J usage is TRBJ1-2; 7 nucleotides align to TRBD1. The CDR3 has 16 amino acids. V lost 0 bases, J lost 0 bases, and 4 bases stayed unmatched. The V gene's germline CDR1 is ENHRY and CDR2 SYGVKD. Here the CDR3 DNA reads TGTGCCATCAGTGAGTCGCGACAGGGAGCTAACTATGGCTACACCTTC. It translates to CAISESRQGANYGYTF.

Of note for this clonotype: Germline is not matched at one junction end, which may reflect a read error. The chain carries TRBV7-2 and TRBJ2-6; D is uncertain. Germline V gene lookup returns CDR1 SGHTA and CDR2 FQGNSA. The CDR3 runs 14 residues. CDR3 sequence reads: CAGSLSSGANVLTF. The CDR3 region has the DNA TGTGCCGGCAGCCTAAGCTCTGGGGCCAACGTCCTGACTTTC.

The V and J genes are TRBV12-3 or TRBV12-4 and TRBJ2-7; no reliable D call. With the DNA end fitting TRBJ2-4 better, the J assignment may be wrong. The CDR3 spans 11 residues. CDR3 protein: CASSFAHIQYF. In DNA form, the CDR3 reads TGTGCCAGCAGTTTCGCGCACATTCAGTACTTC.

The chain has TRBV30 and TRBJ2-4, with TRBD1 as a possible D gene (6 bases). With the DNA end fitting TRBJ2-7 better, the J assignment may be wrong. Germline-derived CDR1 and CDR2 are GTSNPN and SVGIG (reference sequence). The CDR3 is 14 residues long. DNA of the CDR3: TGTGCCTGGGCCACAGGGACGGAAATCTACGAGCAGTACTTC. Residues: CAWATGTEIYEQYF.

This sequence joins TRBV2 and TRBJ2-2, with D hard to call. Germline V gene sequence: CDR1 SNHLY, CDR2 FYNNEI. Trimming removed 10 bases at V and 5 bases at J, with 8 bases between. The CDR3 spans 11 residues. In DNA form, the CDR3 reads TGTGCCACCCTAGGGACCGGGGAGCTGTTTTTT. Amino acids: CATLGTGELFF.

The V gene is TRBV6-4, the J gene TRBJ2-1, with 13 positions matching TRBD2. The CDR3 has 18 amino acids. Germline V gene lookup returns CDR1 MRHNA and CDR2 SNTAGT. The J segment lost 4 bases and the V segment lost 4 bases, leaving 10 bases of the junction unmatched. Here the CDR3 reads CASSVIPPTSGGYNEQFF. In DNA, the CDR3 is TGTGCCAGCAGTGTCATACCCCCGACTAGCGGGGGGTACAATGAGCAGTTCTTC.

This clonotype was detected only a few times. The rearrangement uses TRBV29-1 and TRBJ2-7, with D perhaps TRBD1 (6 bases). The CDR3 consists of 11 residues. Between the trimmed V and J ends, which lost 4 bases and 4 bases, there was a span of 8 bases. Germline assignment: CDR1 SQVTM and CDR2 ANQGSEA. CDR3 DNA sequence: TGCAGCGTTGGACAGGTTTACGAGCAGTACTTC. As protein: CSVGQVYEQYF.

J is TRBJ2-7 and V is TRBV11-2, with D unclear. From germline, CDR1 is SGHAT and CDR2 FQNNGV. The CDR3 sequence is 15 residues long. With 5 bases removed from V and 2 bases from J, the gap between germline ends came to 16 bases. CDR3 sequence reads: CASSPGASLAYEQYF. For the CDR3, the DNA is TGTGCCAGCAGCCCCGGAGCGTCTCTCGCCTACGAGCAGTACTTC.